The present TCR beta chain was sequenced within a study of cytomegalovirus exposure and HLA in healthy donors. Use of 60 Vbeta and 13 Jbeta primers characterized the PCR. The table came from immunoSEQ multiplex PCR; TCRdb's copy has only in-frame clones and leaves some out. The profile shows a few hundred thousand clones, approximately 90% of them singletons. Study results and limitations: In a later analysis, TCR association rates varied by HLA locus: DRB1 most, HLA-C fewest.

For this clone: Its specificity is unknown.

Sequenced material: PBMCs. This clonotype was sampled from a woman between 18 and 29 years old in good health and CMV-seronegative.

This CDR3 reads CASSQDFSGNTIYF. The DNA for the CDR3 is TGCGCCAGCAGCCAAGACTTTTCCGGAAACACCATATATTTT. The chain couples TRBV4-3 to TRBJ1-3; D uncertain. Germline assignment: CDR1 LGHNA and CDR2 YSLEER. The CDR3 totals 14 residues. With 0 bases removed from V and 4 bases from J, the gap between germline ends came to 7 bases.